The 12 T cell receptor beta chains reported below all come from one sample, sequenced in a study of blood T cell repertoires in COVID-19. Here immunoSEQ multiplex PCR was the method, and the copy in TCRdb shows in-frame clones only, minus some. The table lists about 440,000 clones, about 89% of them singletons. Material: peripheral blood. The receptors were gathered from a young woman with acute or convalescent COVID-19.

In the case of this clone: Compared with germline, one end of the junction differs, possibly owing to a read error. This chain uses TRBV5-1 with TRBJ1-5; D is possibly TRBD1 (5 bases). Germline CDR1 and CDR2: SGHRS and YFSETQ. This CDR3 contains 14 residues. The CDR3 coding sequence is TGCGCCGGCAGGGAGGGGAATAGCAATCAGCCCCAGCATTTT. This codes for CAGREGNSNQPQHF.

The CDR3 loop reads CASSTGVVGPQHF. Written as DNA, the CDR3 is TGTGCCAGCTCCACAGGAGTCGTCGGGCCCCAGCATTTT. V usage is TRBV12-3 or TRBV12-4 and J usage is TRBJ1-5, with a tentative D call TRBD1 (5 bases). Trimming shortened V by 8 bases and J by 9 bases, and 17 bases separated the two germline ends. The CDR3 loop spans 13 amino acids.

The chain uses TRBV6-5 and TRBJ1-6, with 7 bases aligning to TRBD1. V shed 3 bases, J shed 9 bases, and the junction held 11 bases outside the gene matches. The CDR3 is made up of 16 amino acids. Germline CDR1 reads MNHEY; CDR2 reads SVGAGI. CDR3 sequence: CASSYGRGAYLSPLHF. CDR3 nucleotides: TGTGCCAGCAGTTATGGCAGGGGGGCCTACCTTTCACCCCTCCACTTT.

This rearrangement joins TRBV28 to TRBJ2-5; possible D gene TRBD2, 7 bases. Looked up from germline, CDR1 is MDHEN and CDR2 is SYDVKM. The CDR3 is made up of 20 amino acids. With 6 bases removed from V and 1 base from J, the gap between germline ends came to 30 bases. For the CDR3, the DNA is TGTGCCAGCAGCACGCCGGGGGCCGGGACTAAGGCCCCGTTCCAAGAGACCCAGTACTTC. Protein product: CASSTPGAGTKAPFQETQYF.

The rearrangement joins TRBV6-5 to TRBJ1-6; tentative D call: TRBD1 (5 bases). This CDR3 contains 16 residues. Germline V gene data show CDR1 as MNHEY and CDR2 as SVGAGI. The V gene lost 4 bases and the J gene lost 7 bases, with 17 bases spanning the gap. The CDR3 here is CASSSPSLRGNSPLHF. For the CDR3, the DNA is TGTGCCAGCAGTTCACCCAGTTTAAGGGGAAATTCACCCCTCCACTTT.

The chain carries TRBV10-2 and TRBJ1-1, with D maybe TRBD1 (5 bases). Trimming removed 0 bases from V and 5 bases from J, with 10 bases in between. This CDR3 has 14 residues. From germline, CDR1 is WSHSY and CDR2 SAAADI. The CDR3 DNA is TGCGCCAGCAGTGAGTCTGGCAGGGTGACTGAAGCTTTCTTT. It specifies CASSESGRVTEAFF.

The rearrangement links TRBV6-6 to TRBJ1-1; D not certain. This CDR3 region has 15 residues. The V and J ends lost 5 bases and 3 bases respectively, with 16 bases between them. Germline V lookup: CDR1 MNHNY, CDR2 SVGAGI (reference sequence). Written as DNA, the CDR3 is TGTGCCAGCAGTCACCTAACAGATCCTTACACTGAAGCTTTCTTT. It is translated as CASSHLTDPYTEAFF.

V gene TRBV5-5 combines with J gene TRBJ1-2; D possibly corresponds to TRBD1 (5 bases). V was pared by 3 bases and J by 4 bases, with 10 bases between. This CDR3 has 13 residues. Germline CDR1 and CDR2: SGHKS and YYEKEE (reference sequence). The CDR3 protein is CASSSPGGYGYTF. CDR3 DNA: TGTGCCAGCAGCTCCCCGGGGGGCTATGGCTACACCTTC.

This rearrangement joins TRBV9 to TRBJ2-1, with 7 bases matching TRBD2. V gave up 0 bases and J gave up 7 bases; unmatched junction bases: 7. CDR1 is SGDLS and CDR2 is YYNGEE in the germline V gene. The CDR3 is 15 amino acids. The CDR3 DNA is TGTGCCAGCAGCGTAGCTGGCGGGGGATTAAATGAGCAGTTCTTC. The encoded protein is CASSVAGGGLNEQFF.

This chain's CDR3 is CASSAGGTANTEAFF. The CDR3 coding sequence is TGTGCCAGCAGCGCTGGGGGGACAGCGAACACTGAAGCTTTCTTT. The chain carries TRBV9 and TRBJ1-1; 7 nucleotides match TRBD1. Per the germline V gene, CDR1 is SGDLS and CDR2 is YYNGEE. This CDR3 contains 15 residues. Trimming at V came to 3 bases and at J to 1 base, leaving 6 bases not matched to a gene.

This sequence joins TRBV4-1 and TRBJ2-1, with 8 positions matching TRBD2. V trimming: 0 bases; J trimming: 4 bases; junction bases outside the gene matches: 5. CDR3 size: 16 residues. Germline CDR1 is MGHRA and CDR2 is YSYEKL. This chain's CDR3 is CASSQDKLADYNEQFF. The CDR3 coding sequence is TGCGCCAGCAGCCAAGATAAACTAGCGGATTACAATGAGCAGTTCTTC.

The gene calls are TRBV9 and TRBJ1-2; 8 bases align to TRBD1. Germline loops: CDR1 SGDLS, CDR2 YYNGEE. The CDR3 loop spans 16 amino acids. Unmatched junction bases numbered 11, after V lost 3 bases and J lost 4 bases. In nucleotides, the CDR3 is TGTGCCAGCAGCGCATACAGGCAGGGGGCTGGCTATGGCTACACCTTC. This codes for CASSAYRQGAGYGYTF. The variable domain in full, completed from reference TRBV9 and TRBJ1-2, reads DSGVTQTPKHLITATGQRVTLRCSPRSGDLSVYWYQQSLDQGLQFLIQYYNGEERAKGNILERFSAQQFPDLHSELNLSSLELGDSALYFCASSAYRQGAGYGYTFGSGTRLTVV.